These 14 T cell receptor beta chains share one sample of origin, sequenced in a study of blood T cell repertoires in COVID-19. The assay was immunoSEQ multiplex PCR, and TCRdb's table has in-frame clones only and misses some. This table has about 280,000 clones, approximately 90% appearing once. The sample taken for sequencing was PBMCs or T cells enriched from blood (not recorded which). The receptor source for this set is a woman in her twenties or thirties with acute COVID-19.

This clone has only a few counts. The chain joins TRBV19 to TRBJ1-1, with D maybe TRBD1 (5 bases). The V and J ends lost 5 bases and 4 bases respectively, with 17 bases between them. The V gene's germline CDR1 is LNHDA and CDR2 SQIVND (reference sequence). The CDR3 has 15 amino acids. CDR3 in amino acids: CASSSPGILGTEAFF. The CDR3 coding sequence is TGTGCCAGTAGTTCCCCAGGGATTTTGGGCACTGAAGCTTTCTTT.

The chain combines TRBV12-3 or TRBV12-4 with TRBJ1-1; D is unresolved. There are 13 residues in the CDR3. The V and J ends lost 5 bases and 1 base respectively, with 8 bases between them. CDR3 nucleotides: TGTGCCAGCAGTCCTCAGGAGAACACTGAAGCTTTCTTT. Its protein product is CASSPQENTEAFF.

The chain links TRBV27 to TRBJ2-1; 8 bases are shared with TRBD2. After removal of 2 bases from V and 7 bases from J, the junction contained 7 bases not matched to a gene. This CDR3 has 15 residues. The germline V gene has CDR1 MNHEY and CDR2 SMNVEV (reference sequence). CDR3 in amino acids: CASSLRAGEENEQFF. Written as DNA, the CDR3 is TGTGCCAGCAGTTTACGAGCGGGAGAAGAAAATGAGCAGTTCTTC.

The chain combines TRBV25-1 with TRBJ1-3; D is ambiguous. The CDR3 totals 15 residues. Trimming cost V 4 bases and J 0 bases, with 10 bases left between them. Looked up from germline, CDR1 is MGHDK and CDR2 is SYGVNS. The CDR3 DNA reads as TGTGCCAGCAGTGTTCTGGGGAGCTCTGGAAACACCATATATTTT. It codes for CASSVLGSSGNTIYF.

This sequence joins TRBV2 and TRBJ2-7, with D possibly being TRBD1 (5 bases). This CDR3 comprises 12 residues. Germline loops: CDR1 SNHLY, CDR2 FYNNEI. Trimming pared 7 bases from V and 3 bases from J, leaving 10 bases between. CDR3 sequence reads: CASTEQDYEQYF. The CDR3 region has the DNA TGTGCCAGCACGGAACAGGACTACGAGCAGTACTTC. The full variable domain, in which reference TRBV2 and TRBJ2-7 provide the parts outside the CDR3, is EPEVTQTPSHQVTQMGQEVILRCVPISNHLYFYWYRQILGQKVEFLVSFYNNEISEKSEIFDDQFSVERPDGSNFTLKIRSTKLEDSAMYFCASTEQDYEQYFGPGTRLTVT.

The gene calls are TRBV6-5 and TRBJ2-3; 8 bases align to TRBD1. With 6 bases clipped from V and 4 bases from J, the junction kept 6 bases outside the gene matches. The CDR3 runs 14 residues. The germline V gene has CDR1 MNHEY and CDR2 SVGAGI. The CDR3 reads CASSRTGGADTQYF. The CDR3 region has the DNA TGTGCCAGCAGCCGTACAGGGGGTGCAGATACGCAGTATTTT.

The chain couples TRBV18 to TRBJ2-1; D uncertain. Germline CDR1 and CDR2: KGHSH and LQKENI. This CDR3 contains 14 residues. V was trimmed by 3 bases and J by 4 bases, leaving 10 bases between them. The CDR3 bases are TGTGCCAGCTCACCCGGTCACGGGTACAATGAGCAGTTCTTC. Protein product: CASSPGHGYNEQFF.

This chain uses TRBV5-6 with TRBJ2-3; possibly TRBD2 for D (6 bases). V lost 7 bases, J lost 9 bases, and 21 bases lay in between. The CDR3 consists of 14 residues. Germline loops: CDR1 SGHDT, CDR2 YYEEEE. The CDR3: CASGPGLGVPTQYF. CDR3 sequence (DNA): TGTGCCAGCGGGCCGGGACTTGGAGTGCCGACGCAGTATTTT.

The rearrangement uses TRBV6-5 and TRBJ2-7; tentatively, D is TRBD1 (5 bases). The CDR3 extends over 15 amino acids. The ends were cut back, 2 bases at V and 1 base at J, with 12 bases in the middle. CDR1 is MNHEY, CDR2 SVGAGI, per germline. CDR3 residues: CASSYAQDTSYEQYF. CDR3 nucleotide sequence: TGTGCCAGCAGTTACGCACAGGACACATCCTACGAGCAGTACTTC.

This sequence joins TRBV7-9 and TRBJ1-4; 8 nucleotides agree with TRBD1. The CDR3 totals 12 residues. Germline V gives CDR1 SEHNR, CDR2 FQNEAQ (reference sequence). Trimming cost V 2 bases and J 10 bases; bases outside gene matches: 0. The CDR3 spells CASSLQGAKLFF. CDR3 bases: TGTGCCAGCAGCTTACAGGGGGCAAAACTGTTTTTT.

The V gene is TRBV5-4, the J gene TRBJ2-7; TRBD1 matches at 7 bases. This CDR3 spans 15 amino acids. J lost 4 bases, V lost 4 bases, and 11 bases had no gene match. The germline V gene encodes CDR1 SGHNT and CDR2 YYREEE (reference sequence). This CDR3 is CASSNNRGNSYEQYF. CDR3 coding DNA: TGTGCCAGCAGCAACAACAGGGGAAATAGTTACGAGCAGTACTTC.

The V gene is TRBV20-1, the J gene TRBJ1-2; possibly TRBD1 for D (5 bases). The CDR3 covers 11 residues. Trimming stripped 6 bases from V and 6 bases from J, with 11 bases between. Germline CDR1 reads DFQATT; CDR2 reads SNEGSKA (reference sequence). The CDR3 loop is CSASGLDGYTF. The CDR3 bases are TGCAGTGCCTCAGGGCTTGATGGCTACACCTTC.

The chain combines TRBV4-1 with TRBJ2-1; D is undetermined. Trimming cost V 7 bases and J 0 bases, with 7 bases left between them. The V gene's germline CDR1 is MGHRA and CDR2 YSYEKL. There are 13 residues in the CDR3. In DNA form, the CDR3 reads TGCGCCAGCACCTCGGGCTCCTACAATGAGCAGTTCTTC. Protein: CASTSGSYNEQFF.

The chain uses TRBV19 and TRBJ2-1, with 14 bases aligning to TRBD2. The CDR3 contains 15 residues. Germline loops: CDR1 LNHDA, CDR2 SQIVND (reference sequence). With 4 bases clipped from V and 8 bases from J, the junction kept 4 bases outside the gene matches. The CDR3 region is CASSKGLAGADEQFF. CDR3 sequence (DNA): TGTGCCAGTAGTAAGGGACTAGCGGGAGCCGATGAGCAGTTCTTC.